These 21 T cell receptor beta chains were all obtained from the same sample, sequenced in a study of cytomegalovirus exposure and HLA in healthy donors. Amplification used 60 Vbeta primers and 13 Jbeta primers. Measured with immunoSEQ multiplex PCR; TCRdb has only the in-frame clones, and not every one. In the table there are 150,000 to 200,000 clones, 84% of which are singletons. Material for sequencing was PBMCs. The receptors stem from a girl aged 10 to 17 in good health and CMV-seropositive.

This chain connects TRBV7-9 to TRBJ2-7; D ambiguous. Trimming stripped 5 bases from V and 4 bases from J, with 12 bases between. CDR3 length: 13 residues. Germline V CDR1 and CDR2: SEHNR, FQNEAQ (reference sequence). CDR3 region: CASSPQAKYEQYF. DNA for the CDR3: TGTGCCAGCAGCCCGCAGGCCAAGTACGAGCAGTACTTC.

The rearrangement uses TRBV9 and TRBJ2-3; 7 positions match TRBD2. The CDR3 is made up of 15 amino acids. CDR1 and CDR2 (germline): SGDLS, YYNGEE. V shed 3 bases, J shed 1 base, and the junction held 5 bases outside the gene matches. The CDR3 DNA reads TGTGCCAGCAGCGGCGCTAGCGGTCGCACAGATACGCAGTATTTT. Translated: CASSGASGRTDTQYF.

V and J are TRBV7-9 and TRBJ1-1, with no clear D. Trimming removed 9 bases from V and 4 bases from J, with 9 bases in between. CDR1 is SEHNR and CDR2 is FQNEAQ in the germline V gene (reference sequence). The CDR3 loop spans 11 amino acids. CDR3 bases: TGTGCCAGTCGGGCGGGCACTGAAGCTTTCTTT. Translating it yields CASRAGTEAFF. Looking up the rest from reference TRBV7-9 and TRBJ1-1 gives the full variable domain: DTGVSQNPRHKITKRGQNVTFRCDPISEHNRLYWYRQTLGQGPEFLTYFQNEAQLEKSRLLSDRFSAERPKGSFSTLEIQRTEQGDSAMYLCASRAGTEAFFGQGTRLTVV.

V and J are TRBV25-1 and TRBJ2-7, with 7 bases fitting TRBD2. Per germline, CDR1 MGHDK and CDR2 SYGVNS. This CDR3 spans 14 amino acids. With 2 bases clipped from V and 3 bases from J, the junction kept 4 bases outside the gene matches. The CDR3 is CASSEGGVFYEQYF. The CDR3 DNA reads as TGTGCCAGCAGTGAAGGGGGGGTTTTCTACGAGCAGTACTTC.

Note on this clone: Relative to the germline gene, one junction end is altered; a read error may explain this. The rearrangement uses TRBV10-2 and TRBJ2-3; 8 nucleotides align to TRBD1. The CDR3 runs 13 residues. The germline V gene encodes CDR1 WSHSY and CDR2 SAAADI. The chain's CDR3 is CASTGQGGDAQYF. The CDR3 nucleotides read TGCGCCAGCACTGGACAGGGTGGAGATGCGCAGTATTTT.

The chain couples TRBV27 to TRBJ1-2; 7 bases map to TRBD1. This CDR3 spans 14 amino acids. The V and J ends lost 5 bases and 7 bases, in that order; junction bases with no gene match: 10. CDR1 and CDR2 (germline): MNHEY, SMNVEV (reference sequence). The CDR3 spells CASSQIDRDGGYTF. The CDR3 DNA reads TGTGCCAGCAGTCAGATAGACAGGGACGGTGGCTACACCTTC.

The chain combines TRBV6-5 with TRBJ1-6, with no clear D. The CDR3 is 16 amino acids. V lost 0 bases and J 1 base, leaving 7 bases between the germline ends. Germline loops: CDR1 MNHEY, CDR2 SVGAGI. DNA of the CDR3: TGTGCCAGCAGTTACTCGAGAGGGTCCTATAATTCACCCCTCCACTTT. It codes for CASSYSRGSYNSPLHF.

The rearrangement links TRBV9 to TRBJ1-1; TRBD1 is a possible D gene (6 bases). The germline CDR1 and CDR2 sequences are SGDLS and YYNGEE. Deletions cut 4 bases from V and 5 bases from J, with 15 bases between. The CDR3 is 14 amino acids. Written as DNA, the CDR3 is TGTGCCAGCAGCCCGCAGGGGTCGGGAACTGAAGCTTTCTTT. Encoded protein: CASSPQGSGTEAFF.

The V call is TRBV30, the J call TRBJ1-6; D ambiguous. V dropped 3 bases and J dropped 0 bases, with 12 bases sitting between them. Germline CDR1 is GTSNPN and CDR2 is SVGIG (reference sequence). The CDR3 runs 16 residues. CDR3 in amino acids: CAWSSSQYSYNSPLHF. In DNA, the CDR3 is TGTGCCTGGAGCTCTTCCCAGTACTCCTATAATTCACCCCTCCACTTT.

The CDR3 sequence: CASSTRLDGGGLDTQYF. The CDR3 bases are TGTGCCAGCAGCACTCGACTAGACGGAGGAGGTTTGGATACGCAGTATTTT. The chain joins TRBV9 to TRBJ2-3; D may be TRBD2 (6 bases). The CDR3 runs to 17 residues. Trimming pared 4 bases from V and 6 bases from J, leaving 24 bases between. Per germline, CDR1 SGDLS and CDR2 YYNGEE.

The V gene is TRBV6-5, the J gene TRBJ1-6, with 8 bases aligning to TRBD1. After removal of 6 bases from V and 6 bases from J, the junction contained 4 bases not matched to a gene. The CDR3 contains 14 residues. Germline lookup yields CDR1 MNHEY and CDR2 SVGAGI. CDR3 DNA: TGTGCCAGCAGCAGGGACAGGTCTAATTCACCCCTCCACTTT. Its translation is CASSRDRSNSPLHF.

The chain carries TRBV10-1 and TRBJ2-1, with D tentatively TRBD1 (6 bases). Trimming removed 7 bases at V and 6 bases at J, with 10 bases between. Looked up from germline, CDR1 is WNHNN and CDR2 is SYGVQD (reference sequence). The CDR3 covers 12 residues. The CDR3 protein is CASNVGGNEQFF. DNA of the CDR3: TGCGCCAGCAACGTAGGGGGCAATGAGCAGTTCTTC.

The CDR3 nucleotides read TGTGCCAGCAGCGCCAGGGGACAGGGCACCTACGAGCAGTACTTC. It yields the protein CASSARGQGTYEQYF. The gene calls are TRBV6-6 and TRBJ2-7; the match to TRBD1 covers 9 bases. The CDR3 is made up of 15 amino acids. Unmatched junction bases numbered 8, after V lost 6 bases and J lost 2 bases. Germline V CDR1 and CDR2: MNHNY, SVGAGI (reference sequence).

J is TRBJ2-7 and V is TRBV5-6, with D maybe TRBD2 (6 bases). Germline CDR1 reads SGHDT; CDR2 reads YYEEEE. The CDR3 runs 14 residues. V shed 0 bases and J shed 3 bases, with 10 bases lying between them. CDR3: CASSLAHGSYEQYF. The CDR3 region has the DNA TGTGCCAGCAGCTTGGCGCACGGGAGCTACGAGCAGTACTTC.

V usage is TRBV7-6 and J usage is TRBJ1-1; D may be TRBD1 (5 bases). CDR1 and CDR2 (germline): SGHVS, FNYEAQ. This CDR3 spans 16 amino acids. V was cut by 2 bases and J by 0 bases, with 13 bases left in between. Written as DNA, the CDR3 is TGTGCCAGCAGCTTAATGGGTAGGGGCATGAACACTGAAGCTTTCTTT. This translates into CASSLMGRGMNTEAFF.

This chain uses TRBV27 with TRBJ2-7; TRBD1 matches at 7 bases. CDR3 length equals 13 residues. With V trimmed by 5 bases and J by 3 bases, 4 bases remained unmatched. Germline assignment: CDR1 MNHEY and CDR2 SMNVEV (reference sequence). The CDR3, as DNA: TGTGCCAGCAGTCGCAGGGGGAACTACGAGCAGTACTTC. Encoded protein: CASSRRGNYEQYF.

The V gene is TRBV4-1, the J gene TRBJ2-7, with 10 bases identical to TRBD2. V was clipped by 1 base and J by 3 bases; unmatched bases: 12. This CDR3 is built from 18 residues. Germline V gene lookup returns CDR1 MGHRA and CDR2 YSYEKL. This CDR3 is CASSQVVFLAGALYEQYF. In DNA, the CDR3 is TGCGCCAGCAGCCAAGTTGTCTTTCTAGCGGGGGCACTCTACGAGCAGTACTTC.

The genes are TRBV5-1 and TRBJ2-7, with 9 bases lining up with TRBD1. From germline, CDR1 is SGHRS and CDR2 YFSETQ. V shed 6 bases and J 4 bases; nucleotides not matched to a gene: 11. This CDR3 comprises 15 residues. Here the CDR3 reads CASTPARTGEYEQYF. The CDR3 region has the DNA TGCGCCAGCACCCCTGCCCGGACAGGGGAGTACGAGCAGTACTTC.

The chain links TRBV4-1 to TRBJ1-1; 9 bases are a match to TRBD1. Per germline, CDR1 MGHRA and CDR2 YSYEKL. Trimming took 2 bases from V and 9 from J; bases not matched to a gene: 13. The CDR3 spans 16 residues. This chain's CDR3 is CASSQPVQGAKDKAFF. The CDR3 DNA sequence: TGCGCCAGCAGCCAACCGGTACAGGGGGCGAAGGATAAAGCTTTCTTT.

V gene TRBV5-4 combines with J gene TRBJ1-2, with a weak D call TRBD1 (5 bases). V was pared by 0 bases and J by 8 bases, with 8 bases between. Germline-derived CDR1 and CDR2 are SGHNT and YYREEE (reference sequence). The CDR3 spans 12 residues. CDR3 amino acids: CASSLGQSGYTF. DNA of the CDR3: TGTGCCAGCAGCTTGGGACAGAGCGGCTACACCTTC.

The V gene is TRBV5-6, the J gene TRBJ1-1, with D unclear. CDR1 is SGHDT and CDR2 is YYEEEE in the germline V gene. V was pared by 0 bases and J by 2 bases, with 11 bases between. CDR3 size: 15 residues. DNA of the CDR3: TGTGCCAGCAGCTTGGCCCTCAGGTCAAACACTGAAGCTTTCTTT. Protein: CASSLALRSNTEAFF.